The source of this T cell receptor beta chain is a study of cytomegalovirus exposure and HLA in healthy donors. General observations from the study: The classifier, whose performance was assessed in both the original and validation cohorts, reportedly diagnosed cytomegalovirus status with high specificity and sensitivity. According to the study, 160 or so TCR beta chains were cytomegalovirus-associated. Prediction of most subjects' HLA-A and HLA-B alleles by TCR beta sequences was reportedly accurate. An apparent linkage of common viral pathogens to several of the most significant clusters emerged in a later analysis.

Primers for the PCR totalled 60 Vbeta and 13 Jbeta. Sequencing was performed with immunoSEQ multiplex PCR; in TCRdb, only in-frame clones are kept and a portion is missing. The table shows under 300,000 clones, with roughly 89% occurring only once. The CDR3 length is 11 residues. The germline V gene has CDR1 MDHEN and CDR2 SYDVKM. V lost 5 bases and J 8 bases, leaving 9 bases between the germline ends. A note on this clone: The antigen remains unidentified.

What was sequenced was PBMCs. This sequence was found in a man between 40 and 49 years old in good health and CMV-seropositive. The chain employs TRBV28 and TRBJ1-2; D is unclear. CDR3 amino acids: CASSLQRGYTF. The CDR3 DNA is TGTGCCAGCAGTCTACAGAGAGGCTACACCTTC.